This record covers a single T cell receptor beta chain. Its antigen is as yet unknown. V lost 3 bases, J lost 8 bases, and 6 bases stayed unmatched. The CDR3 runs 12 residues. Per the germline V gene, CDR1 is DFQATT and CDR2 is SNEGSKA (reference sequence). These data originate in a study of early T cells in non-severe SARS-CoV-2 infection. Looking at the study overall: Investigators sequenced bulk RNA drawn from unsorted whole blood, and chains remained unpaired. The study's findings and limits: VDJdb matching favored anti-spike CD8 responses, missing private and CD4 specificities.

Unique molecular identifiers (one per individual cDNA molecule) were attached. MiXCR, run by TCRdb on the 5' RACE reads, gives a single entry per CDR3 protein. The sample holds tens of thousands of distinct CDR3 sequences; 9.5% to 15% are singletons and the top ten take nearly 4.5%. The sequenced sample was whole blood, obtained at baseline. The TCR originated in an adult who was a healthcare worker with PCR-confirmed SARS-CoV-2 infection or an uninfected control (not recorded which). The V call is TRBV20-1, the J call TRBJ1-2; TRBD1 aligns across 7 bases. The CDR3, as DNA: TGCAGTGCTAGGCAGACAGGGCGAGGCTACACCTTC. Translating it yields CSARQTGRGYTF.